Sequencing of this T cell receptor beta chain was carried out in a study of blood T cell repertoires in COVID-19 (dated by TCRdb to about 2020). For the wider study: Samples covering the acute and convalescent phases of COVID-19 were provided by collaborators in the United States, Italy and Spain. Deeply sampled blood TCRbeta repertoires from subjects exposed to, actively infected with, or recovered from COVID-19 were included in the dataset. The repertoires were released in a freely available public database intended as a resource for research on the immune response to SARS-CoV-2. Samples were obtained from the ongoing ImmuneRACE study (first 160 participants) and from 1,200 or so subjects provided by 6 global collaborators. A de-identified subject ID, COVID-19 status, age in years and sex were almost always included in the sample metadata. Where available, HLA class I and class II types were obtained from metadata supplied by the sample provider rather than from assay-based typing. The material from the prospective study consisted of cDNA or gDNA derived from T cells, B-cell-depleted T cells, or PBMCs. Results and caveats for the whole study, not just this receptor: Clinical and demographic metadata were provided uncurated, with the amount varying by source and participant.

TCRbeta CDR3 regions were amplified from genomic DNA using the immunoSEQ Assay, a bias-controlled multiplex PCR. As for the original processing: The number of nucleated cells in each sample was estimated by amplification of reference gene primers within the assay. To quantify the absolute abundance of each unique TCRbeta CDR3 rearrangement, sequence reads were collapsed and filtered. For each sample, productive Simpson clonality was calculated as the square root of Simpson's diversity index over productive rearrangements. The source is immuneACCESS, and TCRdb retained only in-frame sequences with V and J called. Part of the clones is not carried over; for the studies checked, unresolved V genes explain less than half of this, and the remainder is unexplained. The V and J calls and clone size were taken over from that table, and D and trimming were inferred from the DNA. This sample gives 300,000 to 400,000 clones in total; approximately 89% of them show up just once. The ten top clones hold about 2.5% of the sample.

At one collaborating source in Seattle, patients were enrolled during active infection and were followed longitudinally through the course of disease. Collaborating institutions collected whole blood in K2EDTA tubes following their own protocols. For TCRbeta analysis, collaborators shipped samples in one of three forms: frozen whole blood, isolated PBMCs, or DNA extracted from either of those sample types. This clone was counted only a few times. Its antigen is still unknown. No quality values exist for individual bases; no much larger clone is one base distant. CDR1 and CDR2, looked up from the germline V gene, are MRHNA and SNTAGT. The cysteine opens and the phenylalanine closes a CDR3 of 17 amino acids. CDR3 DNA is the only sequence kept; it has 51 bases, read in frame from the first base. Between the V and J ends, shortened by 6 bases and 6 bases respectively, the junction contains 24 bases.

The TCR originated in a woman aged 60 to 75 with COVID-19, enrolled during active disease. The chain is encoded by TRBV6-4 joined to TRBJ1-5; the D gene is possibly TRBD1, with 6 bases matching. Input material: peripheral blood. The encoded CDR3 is CASRCFLQGRLAQPQHF. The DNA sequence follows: TGTGCCAGCAGGTGCTTCTTACAGGGAAGATTGGCTCAGCCCCAGCATTTT.